The present entry profiles one T cell receptor (beta chain) with its context. The V gene lost 3 bases and the J gene lost 1 base, with 17 bases spanning the gap. The CDR3 sequence is 17 residues long. Germline CDR1 reads LGHDT; CDR2 reads YNNKEL (reference sequence). The data derive from a study of blood T cell repertoires in COVID-19. Study-wide context: There were acute and convalescent COVID-19 samples, and they came from the United States, Italy and Spain. From T cells, B-cell-depleted T cells, or PBMCs came the material, which was cDNA or gDNA.

In the authors' methods: By means of reference gene primer amplification, nucleated cell counts were estimated. The data were produced by immunoSEQ multiplex PCR, yet TCRdb's version contains in-frame clones alone and is incomplete. Clone size and the V and J calls come from that table; the DNA yielded D and trimming. In the table there are about 230,000 clones, roughly 81% of which are singletons. The clonotype comes from a man aged 40-55 years with acute or convalescent COVID-19. The source material was peripheral blood. This chain connects TRBV3-1 (or the pseudogene TRBV3-2) to TRBJ2-3; the D gene is possibly TRBD2 (6 bases). CDR3 bases: TGTGCCAGCAGCCAGCTACTCGGCGGGATCGGCACAGATACGCAGTATTTT. It is translated as CASSQLLGGIGTDTQYF.